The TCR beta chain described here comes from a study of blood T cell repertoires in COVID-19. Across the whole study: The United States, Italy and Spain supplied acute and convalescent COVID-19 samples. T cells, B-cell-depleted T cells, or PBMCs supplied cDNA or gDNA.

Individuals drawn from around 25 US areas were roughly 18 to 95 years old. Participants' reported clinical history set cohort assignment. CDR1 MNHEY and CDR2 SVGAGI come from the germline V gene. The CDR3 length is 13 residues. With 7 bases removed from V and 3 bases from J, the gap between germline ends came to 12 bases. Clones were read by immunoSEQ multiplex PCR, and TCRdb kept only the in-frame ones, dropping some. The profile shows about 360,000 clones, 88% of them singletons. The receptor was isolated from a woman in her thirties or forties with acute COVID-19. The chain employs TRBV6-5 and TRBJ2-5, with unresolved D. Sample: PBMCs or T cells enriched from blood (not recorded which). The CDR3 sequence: CASTEPGKETQYF. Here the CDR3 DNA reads TGTGCCAGCACCGAACCAGGAAAAGAGACCCAGTACTTC.